The 19 T cell receptor beta chains given below trace back to one sample, sequenced in a study of shared clonotypes between healthy human individuals. Assay used: immunoSEQ multiplex PCR; TCRdb lists only in-frame clones, some missing. The data contain 2 million to 3 million clones, under 95% of them seen just once; the ten biggest clones take up more than 0.35%. Input material: naive CD4+ T cells from PBMCs. Subset meaning: CD45RA+ positively selected. All receptors derive from a man aged 18-30 years in good health. Some clones in this sample may be carry-over from other donors' samples.

J is TRBJ1-1 and V is TRBV6-1; D not certain. Between the trimmed V and J ends, which lost 1 base and 1 base, there was a span of 7 bases. CDR3 length: 14 residues. Germline V gene sequence: CDR1 MNHNS, CDR2 SASEGT. CDR3: CASSEGLSNTEAFF. Here the CDR3 DNA reads TGTGCCAGCAGTGAAGGGCTTTCGAACACTGAAGCTTTCTTT.

The chain uses TRBV30 and TRBJ2-7; D is possibly TRBD1 or TRBD2 (5 bases each). CDR1 is GTSNPN, CDR2 SVGIG, per germline (reference sequence). Deletions cut 0 bases from V and 0 bases from J, with 18 bases between. The CDR3 has 17 amino acids. The CDR3 DNA reads TGTGCCTGGAGTGTACTCCCCCCGGGACCCATCTCCTACGAGCAGTACTTC. Its protein product is CAWSVLPPGPISYEQYF.

This clone was found once. J is TRBJ2-7 and V is TRBV6-5; 7 bases map to TRBD1. Germline CDR1 reads MNHEY; CDR2 reads SVGAGI. The V segment lost 8 bases and the J segment 4 bases; nucleotides outside the gene matches: 5. The CDR3 spans 12 residues. The CDR3 nucleotides read TGTGCCAGCCGGGACAGCACTTACGAGCAGTACTTC. It codes for CASRDSTYEQYF.

This clone has only one observation. V gene TRBV10-3 combines with J gene TRBJ1-2; D is uncertain. The CDR3 length is 14 residues. Trimming cost V 3 bases and J 2 bases, with 10 bases left between them. Germline CDR1 reads ENHRY; CDR2 reads SYGVKD. The CDR3 DNA follows: TGTGCCATCAGTGACCGGACTGGAAACTATGGCTACACCTTC. Translation gives CAISDRTGNYGYTF.

The gene calls are TRBV28 and TRBJ2-7; perhaps TRBD1 as D (7 bases). The germline V and J ends were trimmed by 1 base and 1 base, with 14 bases remaining between them. CDR3 length: 16 amino acids. Germline values: CDR1 MDHEN, CDR2 SYDVKM. The CDR3 sequence: CASSLLGRGTSYEQYF. The CDR3 DNA is TGTGCCAGCAGTTTATTAGGCAGGGGGACTTCCTACGAGCAGTACTTC. The variable domain in full, with the rest retrieved from reference TRBV28 and TRBJ2-7, is DVKVTQSSRYLVKRTGEKVFLECVQDMDHENMFWYRQDPGLGLRLIYFSYDVKMKEKGDIPEGYSVSREKKERFSLILESASTNQTSMYLCASSLLGRGTSYEQYFGPGTRLTVT.

This chain uses TRBV7-2 with TRBJ2-6; D call uncertain. CDR3 length equals 15 residues. The germline CDR1 and CDR2 sequences are SGHTA and FQGNSA. Trimming took off 5 bases at V and 4 bases at J, with 12 bases between the two ends. The CDR3 sequence: CASSPRSYGANVLTF. The CDR3, as DNA: TGTGCCAGCAGCCCCCGCTCTTACGGGGCCAACGTCCTGACTTTC.

The genes are TRBV19 and TRBJ2-2; D is unresolved. The CDR3 contains 14 residues. CDR1 is LNHDA and CDR2 is SQIVND in the germline V gene (reference sequence). V gave up 7 bases and J gave up 4 bases, with 13 bases separating them. The CDR3 loop is CASIRTAFTGELFF. The DNA of the CDR3 is TGTGCCAGTATCCGGACCGCATTCACCGGGGAGCTGTTTTTT.

This chain uses TRBV11-3 with TRBJ1-1, with no clear D. The germline CDR1 and CDR2 sequences are SGHNT and YENEEA. V lost 0 bases to trimming and J lost 0 bases, with 8 bases between them. The CDR3 is made up of 15 amino acids. This chain's CDR3 is CASSLEGSMNTEAFF. In nucleotides, the CDR3 is TGTGCCAGCAGCTTAGAGGGATCGATGAACACTGAAGCTTTCTTT.

This sequence joins TRBV30 and TRBJ2-3, with TRBD1 as a possible D gene (5 bases). CDR1 is GTSNPN, CDR2 SVGIG, per germline (reference sequence). The V gene lost 2 bases and the J gene lost 5 bases, with 8 bases spanning the gap. This CDR3 has 12 residues. Here the CDR3 reads CAWSLRGDTQYF. DNA for the CDR3: TGTGCCTGGAGTTTAAGGGGAGATACGCAGTATTTT.

V gene TRBV7-8 combines with J gene TRBJ1-5; 8 bases agree with TRBD1. Trimming took 5 bases from V and 7 from J; bases not matched to a gene: 10. This CDR3 contains 15 residues. Germline values: CDR1 SGHVS, CDR2 FQNEAQ. The CDR3 reads CASSQVGQEPQPQHF. As DNA, the CDR3 is TGTGCCAGCAGCCAGGTGGGACAGGAACCCCAGCCCCAGCATTTT.

This clone was counted once. The genes are TRBV7-3 and TRBJ2-3; 7 bases match TRBD1. Germline V CDR1 and CDR2: SGHTA, FQGTGA. This CDR3 has 14 amino acids. The ends lost 4 bases at V and 3 bases at J; junction bases unmatched: 4. The CDR3 protein is CASSSTGKTDTQYF. CDR3 DNA: TGTGCCAGCAGCTCGACAGGGAAAACAGATACGCAGTATTTT.

The V gene is TRBV28, the J gene TRBJ1-2; unclear D gene. Germline assignment: CDR1 MDHEN and CDR2 SYDVKM. Trimming cost V 7 bases and J 7 bases, with 19 bases left between them. The CDR3 covers 14 residues. The CDR3 DNA is TGTGCCAGCACCCTTCGCCCTTTTGAGGGTGGCTACACCTTC. Translated, it gives CASTLRPFEGGYTF.

The rearrangement links TRBV7-2 to TRBJ2-7; 7 bases are shared with TRBD2. Germline loops: CDR1 SGHTA, CDR2 FQGNSA. Trimming took 4 bases from V and 3 from J; bases not matched to a gene: 9. This CDR3 has 15 amino acids. DNA for the CDR3: TGTGCCAGCAGCTCTTACGGACTAGGCAACTACGAGCAGTACTTC. As protein: CASSSYGLGNYEQYF.

The genes are TRBV7-3 and TRBJ2-1; 12 bases map to TRBD2. After removal of 2 bases from V and 9 bases from J, the junction contained 5 bases not matched to a gene. The CDR3 runs to 15 residues. Looked up from germline, CDR1 is SGHTA and CDR2 is FQGTGA. The CDR3 sequence: CASSLASGRASEQFF. The CDR3 DNA reads as TGTGCCAGCAGCTTAGCTAGCGGGAGGGCCAGTGAGCAGTTCTTC.

The rearrangement uses TRBV5-1 and TRBJ2-7; D is undetermined. This CDR3 region has 14 residues. CDR1 SGHRS and CDR2 YFSETQ come from the germline V gene. V dropped 4 bases and J dropped 2 bases, with 13 bases sitting between them. The CDR3 loop is CASSPSLDAYEQYF. The DNA of the CDR3 is TGCGCCAGCAGCCCTAGTCTAGACGCCTACGAGCAGTACTTC.

V is TRBV5-6 and J is TRBJ2-2; D call uncertain. Trimming shortened V by 1 base and J by 6 bases, and 16 bases separated the two germline ends. CDR3 size: 16 residues. Germline values: CDR1 SGHDT, CDR2 YYEEEE. CDR3 sequence reads: CASSLLAIPRSGELFF. The DNA for the CDR3 is TGTGCCAGCAGCTTGTTGGCTATACCTCGATCCGGGGAGCTGTTTTTT. Based on the CDR3 plus reference TRBV5-6 and TRBJ2-2, the full variable domain is DAGVTQSPTHLIKTRGQQVTLRCSPKSGHDTVSWYQQALGQGPQFIFQYYEEEERQRGNFPDRFSGHQFPNYSSELNVNALLLGDSALYLCASSLLAIPRSGELFFGEGSRLTVL.

This clone was seen a few times. V usage is TRBV29-1 and J usage is TRBJ1-1, with a tentative D call TRBD1 (6 bases). From germline, CDR1 is SQVTM and CDR2 ANQGSEA. V lost 7 bases and J 5 bases, leaving 14 bases between the germline ends. CDR3 length equals 12 residues. Written as DNA, the CDR3 is TGCAGCGCCTTACAGGGCTCGACTGAAGCTTTCTTT. Protein: CSALQGSTEAFF.

V gene TRBV28 combines with J gene TRBJ2-7, with D perhaps TRBD1 or TRBD2 (5 bases each). V lost 1 base to trimming and J lost 7 bases, with 17 bases between them. Germline CDR1 and CDR2: MDHEN and SYDVKM. CDR3 length: 15 amino acids. The CDR3 loop is CASSLSTGGPGEQYF. The CDR3 DNA is TGTGCCAGCAGTTTATCGACTGGGGGTCCGGGGGAGCAGTACTTC.

This clone was seen a single time. The chain has TRBV19 and TRBJ2-3; TRBD2 matches at 8 bases. The CDR3 spans 14 residues. Germline CDR1 LNHDA, CDR2 SQIVND (reference sequence). Trimming removed 8 bases from V and 4 bases from J; junction bases left unmatched: 8. This CDR3 reads CASFSGSTADTQYF. Here the CDR3 DNA reads TGTGCCAGTTTCAGCGGGAGCACGGCAGATACGCAGTATTTT.